Listed here are 20 T cell receptor beta chains from one sample, sequenced in a study of T cell responses to AZD1222 COVID-19 vaccine. Only in-frame clones appear in the TCRdb table, and some are missing; sequencing was by immunoSEQ multiplex PCR. The sample shows 45,000 to 60,000 clones, about 83% of them seen only once. The specimen comprised peripheral blood, sampled on day 0 of AZD1222 vaccination. These receptors originate from an adult in good health.

This clone was recorded a few times. The chain uses TRBV20-1 and TRBJ2-7; D not resolved. The CDR3 has 11 amino acids. Germline CDR1 reads DFQATT; CDR2 reads SNEGSKA (reference sequence). V lost 0 bases, J lost 3 bases, and 3 bases lay in between. This CDR3 is CSARDDYEQYV. Written as DNA, the CDR3 is TGCAGTGCTAGAGATGACTACGAGCAGTACGTC.

This sequence joins TRBV11-3 and TRBJ2-7, with D possibly TRBD2 on 6 matching bases. V gave up 5 bases and J gave up 5 bases, with 13 bases separating them. Per germline, CDR1 SGHNT and CDR2 YENEEA. The CDR3 consists of 13 residues. CDR3 region: CASSQTRFHEQYF. Here the CDR3 DNA reads TGTGCCAGCAGCCAGACTAGGTTCCACGAGCAGTACTTC.

The DNA of the CDR3 is TGCGCCAGCAGCTCGAACAGCGGAAACACCATATATTTT. Encoded protein: CASSSNSGNTIYF. The genes are TRBV5-1 and TRBJ1-3; no clear D gene. The CDR3 length is 13 residues. The germline V and J ends were trimmed by 3 bases and 4 bases, with 8 bases remaining between them. Germline V gene sequence: CDR1 SGHRS, CDR2 YFSETQ.

This clone has more than one count but fewer than ten. The chain employs TRBV5-4 and TRBJ2-1, with TRBD2 matching over 16 bases. Looked up from germline, CDR1 is SGHNT and CDR2 is YYREEE (reference sequence). Unmatched junction bases numbered 4, after V lost 5 bases and J lost 8 bases. This CDR3 comprises 15 residues. This chain's CDR3 is CASSSGTSGRDEQFF. The CDR3 DNA reads as TGTGCCAGCAGTTCCGGGACTAGCGGGAGGGATGAGCAGTTCTTC.

The chain is built from TRBV14 and TRBJ1-4; D is unclear. The CDR3 has 14 residues. V lost 3 bases to trimming and J lost 1 base, with 6 bases between them. CDR1 and CDR2 (germline): SGHDN, FVKESK. The CDR3 sequence: CASSQGGTNEKLFF. Written as DNA, the CDR3 is TGTGCCAGCAGCCAGGGAGGAACTAATGAAAAACTGTTTTTT.

The gene calls are TRBV5-6 and TRBJ1-2; D unresolved. V shed 4 bases and J shed 4 bases, with 23 bases lying between them. The CDR3 covers 17 residues. Germline lookup yields CDR1 SGHDT and CDR2 YYEEEE. DNA for the CDR3: TGTGCCAGCAGCATCGGACGATCTCCTACTTGGGGCTATGGCTACACCTTC. Translated: CASSIGRSPTWGYGYTF. Filled out from reference TRBV5-6 and TRBJ1-2, the complete variable domain reads DAGVTQSPTHLIKTRGQQVTLRCSPKSGHDTVSWYQQALGQGPQFIFQYYEEEERQRGNFPDRFSGHQFPNYSSELNVNALLLGDSALYLCASSIGRSPTWGYGYTFGSGTRLTVV.

A few counts support this clone. The CDR3 protein is CATGDRGEQYF. The DNA for the CDR3 is TGTGCCACAGGGGACAGGGGCGAGCAGTACTTC. This sequence joins TRBV6-5 and TRBJ2-7, with 10 bases aligning to TRBD1. V was clipped by 10 bases and J by 6 bases; unmatched bases: 3. Germline V CDR1 and CDR2: MNHEY, SVGAGI. The CDR3 runs to 11 residues.

The chain carries TRBV7-8 and TRBJ1-6; no clear D. Trimming took off 1 base at V and 5 bases at J, with 6 bases between the two ends. The CDR3 consists of 14 residues. CDR1 and CDR2 (germline): SGHVS, FQNEAQ. The CDR3 sequence is CASSLGQDNSPLHF. The CDR3 bases are TGTGCCAGCAGCTTAGGGCAGGATAATTCACCCCTCCACTTT.

The chain is built from TRBV5-3 and TRBJ2-7; D unresolved. TRBV5-3 is an ORF, with its function uncertain. The CDR3 consists of 10 residues. V was clipped by 2 bases and J by 4 bases, with 1 base between them. The chain's CDR3 is CARSLYEQYF. In nucleotides, the CDR3 is TGTGCCAGAAGCTTATACGAGCAGTACTTC.

The gene calls are TRBV27 and TRBJ2-2; 8 bases align to TRBD2. CDR1 MNHEY and CDR2 SMNVEV come from the germline V gene (reference sequence). This CDR3 contains 17 residues. The V segment lost 6 bases and the J segment 1 base; nucleotides outside the gene matches: 10. The CDR3 loop reads CASREAGDFRNTGELFF. CDR3 DNA: TGTGCCAGCAGGGAAGCGGGAGATTTCAGGAACACCGGGGAGCTGTTTTTT.

The V and J genes are TRBV5-1 and TRBJ2-1; 9 bases are a match to TRBD1. There are 16 residues in the CDR3. After removal of 4 bases from V and 1 base from J, the junction contained 6 bases not matched to a gene. Looked up from germline, CDR1 is SGHRS and CDR2 is YFSETQ. The CDR3 spells CASSGLGTGSYNEQFF. The CDR3 coding sequence is TGCGCCAGCAGCGGGCTAGGGACAGGGTCCTACAATGAGCAGTTCTTC.

J is TRBJ1-1 and V is TRBV14; D ambiguous. This CDR3 comprises 14 residues. CDR1 is SGHDN and CDR2 is FVKESK in the germline V gene. The V end lost 1 base, the J end lost 0 bases, and 6 bases lay between the germline ends. The CDR3 coding sequence is TGTGCCAGCAGCCAAGCCCCCCTGAACACTGAAGCTTTCTTT. Its protein product is CASSQAPLNTEAFF.

J is TRBJ2-1 and V is TRBV5-1, with TRBD1 as a possible D gene (5 bases). Trimming removed 5 bases from V and 9 bases from J, with 18 bases in between. CDR3 length: 14 amino acids. CDR1 and CDR2 (germline): SGHRS, YFSETQ. CDR3 nucleotides: TGCGCCAGCAGACTAAATGGGGCAGGGATTGAGCAGTTCTTC. It translates to CASRLNGAGIEQFF.

The J gene is TRBJ1-5, the V gene TRBV27, with 10 bases fitting TRBD1. V lost 3 bases, J lost 1 base, and 0 bases stayed unmatched. Germline values: CDR1 MNHEY, CDR2 SMNVEV (reference sequence). This CDR3 has 15 amino acids. The CDR3 spells CASSLGQGSNQPQHF. The CDR3 bases are TGTGCCAGCAGTTTGGGACAGGGGAGCAATCAGCCCCAGCATTTT.

The chain employs TRBV14 and TRBJ2-7; D is unresolved. Germline-derived CDR1 and CDR2 are SGHDN and FVKESK. The ends were cut back, 1 base at V and 0 bases at J, with 10 bases in the middle. The CDR3 has 15 amino acids. The CDR3 DNA reads as TGTGCCAGCAGCCAAGGAACCCTGAGCTCCTACGAGCAGTACTTC. It codes for CASSQGTLSSYEQYF.

The genes are TRBV5-5 and TRBJ1-5; 7 positions agree with TRBD1. The germline CDR1 and CDR2 sequences are SGHKS and YYEKEE (reference sequence). The CDR3 contains 14 residues. After removal of 4 bases from V and 3 bases from J, the junction contained 4 bases not matched to a gene. The CDR3, as DNA: TGTGCCAGCAGCAAGACAGGGTTCAATCAGCCCCAGCATTTT. Translated: CASSKTGFNQPQHF.

V usage is TRBV5-1 and J usage is TRBJ2-7; 10 bases line up with TRBD1. This CDR3 region has 16 residues. Trimming removed 1 base from V and 2 bases from J; junction bases left unmatched: 6. CDR1 SGHRS and CDR2 YFSETQ come from the germline V gene. CDR3 loop: CASSLLGTGVTYEQYF. The CDR3 DNA is TGCGCCAGCAGCTTGCTAGGGACAGGGGTAACCTACGAGCAGTACTTC.

V and J are TRBV5-6 and TRBJ1-5, with D unresolved. The CDR3 is made up of 15 amino acids. Germline CDR1 reads SGHDT; CDR2 reads YYEEEE. With 4 bases removed from V and 3 bases from J, the gap between germline ends came to 14 bases. The CDR3 nucleotides are TGTGCCAGCAGCACCCGGGAACAGACCAATCAGCCCCAGCATTTT. Protein: CASSTREQTNQPQHF.

CDR3 nucleotide sequence: TGTGCCAGCAGTGAAGTGATTTCTGTCGCTGAAGCTTTCTTT. Its protein is CASSEVISVAEAFF. The rearrangement uses TRBV2 and TRBJ1-1; no clear D gene. With 1 base removed from V and 6 bases from J, the gap between germline ends came to 12 bases. The CDR3 spans 14 residues. Germline values: CDR1 SNHLY, CDR2 FYNNEI.

The chain combines TRBV19 with TRBJ2-2, with 7 bases fitting TRBD1. CDR3 length: 15 amino acids. Unmatched junction bases numbered 4, after V lost 5 bases and J lost 1 base. Germline assignment: CDR1 LNHDA and CDR2 SQIVND (reference sequence). The CDR3 DNA reads as TGTGCCAGTAGTCAGGGGACAGTGAACACCGGGGAGCTGTTTTTT. It codes for CASSQGTVNTGELFF. Full variable domain (missing parts from reference TRBV19 and TRBJ2-2): DGGITQSPKYLFRKEGQNVTLSCEQNLNHDAMYWYRQDPGQGLRLIYYSQIVNDFQKGDIAEGYSVSREKKESFPLTVTSAQKNPTAFYLCASSQGTVNTGELFFGEGSRLTVL.